Presented here are 30 T cell receptor beta chains from one specimen sequenced in a study of human T cells and chemical hapten exposure. Time point defined: pre-sensitization, week 0. Regarding treatment: therapeutic diphenylcyclopropenone sensitization with weekly scalp DPC. One entry per CDR3 protein results from TCRdb running MiXCR on the RACE reads. The sample consists of about 250,000 distinct CDR3 sequences, 7.5% to 8% of them appearing once. This material consisted of whole blood, taken in connection with sensitization to the hapten diphenylcyclopropenone (DPC). Receptors were obtained from a man between 18 and 29 years old with alopecia areata. Some clones in this sample may be carry-over from other donors' samples.

The table lists this clonotype with many counts. The chain links TRBV11-3 to TRBJ2-3; D is undetermined. This CDR3 comprises 13 residues. Germline CDR1 and CDR2: SGHNT and YENEEA. V was pared by 2 bases and J by 1 base, with 4 bases between. Here the CDR3 reads CASSLWGTDTQYF. The CDR3 DNA sequence: TGTGCCAGCAGCTTATGGGGCACAGATACGCAGTATTTT.

CDR3: CATSSGAGQPQHF. Here the CDR3 DNA reads TGTGCCACCAGCTCAGGCGCAGGTCAGCCCCAGCATTTT. The J gene is TRBJ1-5, the V gene TRBV24-1, with D hard to call. This CDR3 has 13 amino acids. CDR1 and CDR2 from the germline V gene are KGHDR and SFDVKD. Trimming cost V 7 bases and J 6 bases, with 12 bases left between them.

This clonotype was detected many times. The V gene is TRBV4-3, the J gene TRBJ2-3; 10 bases are a match to TRBD2. The CDR3 consists of 16 residues. The V and J ends lost 0 bases and 4 bases, in that order; junction bases with no gene match: 4. Germline V gives CDR1 LGHNA, CDR2 YSLEER. CDR3 nucleotides: TGCGCCAGCAGCCAAGAGGCTAGCGGGGGCGCAGATACGCAGTATTTT. Translation: CASSQEASGGADTQYF.

The V and J genes are TRBV7-3 and TRBJ2-1, with 7 bases matching TRBD2. CDR1 SGHTA and CDR2 FQGTGA come from the germline V gene. The V gene end was trimmed by 4 bases and the J gene end by 4 bases; junction bases not matched to a gene: 16. This CDR3 comprises 18 residues. The CDR3 region has the DNA TGTGCCAGCAGCTATCGGCCCTTAGATACTAGCGTATACAATGAGCAGTTCTTC. Protein sequence: CASSYRPLDTSVYNEQFF.

This clonotype was counted at least ten times. Sequence at one end of the junction differs from germline and may be a read error. The J gene is TRBJ1-1, the V gene TRBV5-1; D is unresolved. The length of the CDR3 is 12 residues. In germline, CDR1 is SGHRS, CDR2 YFSETQ. The DNA of the CDR3 is TGTGCCAGCAGTTTGAGTCCCTCCGAAGCTTTCTTT. It encodes CASSLSPSEAFF. Filled out from reference TRBV5-1 and TRBJ1-1, the complete variable domain reads KAGVTQTPRYLIKTRGQQVTLSCSPISGHRSVSWYQQTPGQGLQFLFEYFSETQRNKGNFPGRFSGRQFSNSRSEMNVSTLELGDSALYLCASSLSPSEAFFGQGTRLTVV.

This clonotype was counted many times. The chain joins TRBV7-2 to TRBJ2-3; 9 positions match TRBD2. V shed 2 bases, J shed 15 bases, and the junction held 9 bases outside the gene matches. Germline V CDR1 and CDR2: SGHTA, FQGNSA. The CDR3 is made up of 13 amino acids. CDR3 in DNA: TGTGCCAGCAGCTTAAGGTCCAGCGGGGGGCATTATTTT. It encodes CASSLRSSGGHYF.

This clonotype was found many times. The J gene is TRBJ2-1, the V gene TRBV4-2, with TRBD1 identical over 8 bases. The CDR3 spans 20 residues. V trimming: 0 bases; J trimming: 1 base; junction bases outside the gene matches: 14. The germline V gene has CDR1 LGHNA and CDR2 YNFKEQ. CDR3 in DNA: TGTGCCAGCAGCCAAGATGTAAGCATGGGAAGGGACAGGTCCTACAATGAGCAGTTCTTC. Amino acids: CASSQDVSMGRDRSYNEQFF.

The chain employs TRBV7-9 and TRBJ2-3; 7 positions agree with TRBD2. With 4 bases clipped from V and 2 bases from J, the junction kept 6 bases outside the gene matches. The V gene's germline CDR1 is SEHNR and CDR2 FQNEAQ (reference sequence). This CDR3 has 15 residues. The CDR3 DNA reads TGTGCCAGCAGCTCCAAGCGGGACTTCACAGATACGCAGTATTTT. It is translated as CASSSKRDFTDTQYF.

This clonotype was recorded a few times. The chain recombines TRBV12-3 or TRBV12-4 with TRBJ1-1; no clear D. The V end lost 5 bases, the J end lost 4 bases, and 23 bases lay between the germline ends. This CDR3 spans 17 amino acids. CDR3 protein: CASSLWRIRGSGTEAFF. CDR3 sequence (DNA): TGTGCCAGCAGTCTCTGGAGGATTAGAGGGTCAGGCACTGAAGCTTTCTTT.

This clonotype showed up just a few times. The chain links TRBV20-1 to TRBJ1-5; a possible D gene is TRBD1 (5 bases). CDR3 size: 13 residues. CDR1 is DFQATT and CDR2 is SNEGSKA in the germline V gene (reference sequence). V was shortened by 3 bases and J by 3 bases, with 9 bases between the two germline ends. The CDR3 is CSARTVTNQPQHF. Here the CDR3 DNA reads TGCAGTGCTAGGACAGTAACCAATCAGCCCCAGCATTTT.

Only a few counts were recorded for this clonotype. The V gene is TRBV4-3, the J gene TRBJ2-1; D possibly matches TRBD1 or TRBD2 (5 bases each). The CDR3 is 17 residues long. Trimming took off 0 bases at V and 5 bases at J, with 17 bases between the two ends. Per germline, CDR1 LGHNA and CDR2 YSLEER. CDR3: CASSQETGTGTNNEQFF. The CDR3 coding sequence is TGCGCCAGCAGCCAAGAGACGGGGACGGGGACCAACAATGAGCAGTTCTTC.

The sample holds a few counts of this clonotype. The genes are TRBV3-1 and TRBJ2-3, with a weak D call TRBD2 (5 bases). From germline, CDR1 is LGHDT and CDR2 YNNKEL (reference sequence). V lost 4 bases and J lost 2, with 7 bases in between. The CDR3 loop spans 13 amino acids. The CDR3 DNA sequence: TGTGCCAGCAGCCTGGACTTCACAGATACGCAGTATTTT. This translates into CASSLDFTDTQYF.

Here the CDR3 DNA reads TGTGCCAGCAGCCAAGTTGGGGGCGGGGTCCCCTACAATGAGCAGTTCTTC. It codes for CASSQVGGGVPYNEQFF. The rearrangement uses TRBV4-2 and TRBJ2-1; either TRBD1 or TRBD2 may supply D (6 bases each). The germline V gene encodes CDR1 LGHNA and CDR2 YNFKEQ. The V end lost 1 base, the J end lost 2 bases, and 15 bases lay between the germline ends. This CDR3 is 17 amino acids long.

The sample holds many counts of this clonotype. The J gene is TRBJ2-3, the V gene TRBV29-1; 11 bases are a match to TRBD1. Germline CDR1 SQVTM, CDR2 ANQGSEA. The CDR3 is 15 residues long. Germline trimming cut 2 bases from V and 3 bases from J; bases unmatched to any gene: 4. The CDR3 DNA reads as TGCAGCGTTGAAAGAGGGACAGGGGGAACAGATACGCAGTATTTT. As protein: CSVERGTGGTDTQYF.

This clonotype was seen more than once but under ten times. The V gene is TRBV7-2, the J gene TRBJ1-5; D gene unclear. Germline V CDR1 and CDR2: SGHTA, FQGNSA. The CDR3 is 14 amino acids. V was shortened by 2 bases and J by 6 bases, with 11 bases between the two germline ends. The CDR3 coding sequence is TGTGCCAGCAGCTTATCTCAGGATAGTCAGCCCCAGCATTTT. Amino acids: CASSLSQDSQPQHF.

This sequence joins TRBV9 and TRBJ2-5, with 7 positions matching TRBD2. J gave up 3 bases and V 0 bases, and 2 bases lay outside the gene matches. This CDR3 contains 14 residues. Looked up from germline, CDR1 is SGDLS and CDR2 is YYNGEE. The CDR3 region is CASSVGAGEETQYF. The DNA for the CDR3 is TGTGCCAGCAGCGTAGGGGCGGGGGAAGAGACCCAGTACTTC.

V is TRBV12-3 or TRBV12-4 and J is TRBJ1-1; D might be TRBD1 (5 bases). This CDR3 has 15 residues. The V gene lost 6 bases and the J gene lost 3 bases, with 17 bases spanning the gap. As DNA, the CDR3 is TGTGCCAGCAGGGCGGCGGGGGGTCGGGACACTGAAGCTTTCTTT. It yields the protein CASRAAGGRDTEAFF.

The V call is TRBV5-1, the J call TRBJ2-3; 7 bases match TRBD1. Germline CDR1 is SGHRS and CDR2 is YFSETQ. Losses at the gene ends were 2 bases for V and 5 bases for J; bases not matched to a gene: 5. The CDR3 is 14 residues long. The CDR3 coding sequence is TGCGCCAGCAGCTTACAGACAGGGCAAGATACGCAGTATTTT. It yields the protein CASSLQTGQDTQYF.

This clonotype was counted at least ten times. The V call is TRBV27, the J call TRBJ2-5; 8 bases agree with TRBD2. The CDR3 is made up of 16 amino acids. Trimming at V came to 5 bases and at J to 5 bases, leaving 13 bases not matched to a gene. Germline V gene data show CDR1 as MNHEY and CDR2 as SMNVEV (reference sequence). This chain's CDR3 is CASSPYSPSGGETQYF. The CDR3 DNA reads as TGTGCCAGCAGTCCGTATTCCCCTTCGGGGGGGGAGACCCAGTACTTC.

This clonotype was found a few times. This rearrangement joins TRBV5-6 to TRBJ2-2; 8 bases match TRBD2. This CDR3 spans 15 amino acids. CDR1 SGHDT and CDR2 YYEEEE come from the germline V gene. The J segment lost 6 bases and the V segment lost 4 bases, leaving 8 bases of the junction unmatched. The CDR3 sequence: CASSPGLAAPGELFF. CDR3 DNA: TGTGCCAGCAGCCCCGGACTAGCTGCCCCCGGGGAGCTGTTTTTT.

This clonotype occurred many times. The CDR3 sequence is CASSRRGLNTEAFF. In nucleotides, the CDR3 is TGCGCCAGCAGCCGAAGGGGGCTGAACACTGAAGCTTTCTTT. The chain has TRBV4-1 and TRBJ1-1, with 7 positions matching TRBD1. Germline V lookup: CDR1 MGHRA, CDR2 YSYEKL. The CDR3 consists of 14 residues. Trimming removed 4 bases from V and 0 bases from J; junction bases left unmatched: 2.

This clonotype was seen only a few times. The chain links TRBV6-1 to TRBJ1-6, with 12 nucleotides matching TRBD1. The germline CDR1 and CDR2 sequences are MNHNS and SASEGT. With V trimmed by 7 bases and J by 9 bases, 10 bases remained unmatched. The CDR3 sequence is 16 residues long. CDR3 in DNA: TGTGCCAGCAACCAGGGACAGGGGGCAGGCGGTTCACCCCTCCACTTT. The encoded protein is CASNQGQGAGGSPLHF.

The V gene is TRBV4-1, the J gene TRBJ2-5; D is ambiguous. The CDR3 has 13 residues. In germline, CDR1 is MGHRA, CDR2 YSYEKL. V was clipped by 4 bases and J by 7 bases, with 13 bases between them. DNA for the CDR3: TGCGCCAGCAGCCCGGACCAGAGGAGGACCCAGTACTTC. Translated, it gives CASSPDQRRTQYF.

This clonotype has only a few counts. V is TRBV6-5 and J is TRBJ2-1, with D possibly matching TRBD2 (6 bases). This CDR3 region has 19 residues. The ends were cut back, 6 bases at V and 0 bases at J, with 24 bases in the middle. The germline CDR1 and CDR2 sequences are MNHEY and SVGAGI. The CDR3 region is CASSSWGSGEYSSYNEQFF. In DNA form, the CDR3 reads TGTGCCAGCAGCTCCTGGGGTAGCGGTGAATATTCCTCCTACAATGAGCAGTTCTTC.

The chain is built from TRBV20-1 and TRBJ1-6; D remains unclear. Germline CDR1 and CDR2: DFQATT and SNEGSKA (reference sequence). The CDR3 totals 16 residues. Trimming pared 3 bases from V and 11 bases from J, leaving 23 bases between. In DNA, the CDR3 is TGCAGTGCTAGTGATGGGCTGCCTCCGCTCAAGGCACCCCTCCACTTT. It is translated as CSASDGLPPLKAPLHF.

In this sample, this clonotype turned up a few times. The rearrangement joins TRBV12-3 or TRBV12-4 to TRBJ2-1, with a possible D match to TRBD2 (5 bases). The V and J ends lost 6 bases and 5 bases respectively, with 20 bases between them. The CDR3 runs to 16 residues. As DNA, the CDR3 is TGTGCCAGCAGGCCCTTTGGCGGGCTTCCTAACAATGAGCAGTTCTTC. Translating it yields CASRPFGGLPNNEQFF.

There are a few counts of this clonotype. This rearrangement joins TRBV28 to TRBJ1-1; 11 bases agree with TRBD1. V lost 3 bases to trimming and J lost 4 bases; unmatched junction nucleotides: 4. The CDR3 covers 15 residues. Germline CDR1 is MDHEN and CDR2 is SYDVKM. CDR3 in DNA: TGTGCCAGCAGTTTGGGGACAGGGGGAATCACTGAAGCTTTCTTT. Residues: CASSLGTGGITEAFF.

CDR3 sequence (DNA): TGTGCCAGCAGCTTTCATTTCGGCGGCACAACACCCTACGAGCAGTACTTC. Its translation is CASSFHFGGTTPYEQYF. This rearrangement joins TRBV11-1 to TRBJ2-7; D not resolved. The V end lost 3 bases, the J end lost 2 bases, and 20 bases lay between the germline ends. The V gene's germline CDR1 is SGHAT and CDR2 FQDESV (reference sequence). This CDR3 comprises 17 residues.

The genes are TRBV24-1 and TRBJ1-6, with 7 bases matching TRBD1. Germline trimming cut 6 bases from V and 9 bases from J; bases unmatched to any gene: 10. The CDR3 loop spans 15 amino acids. Germline V gives CDR1 KGHDR, CDR2 SFDVKD. CDR3 coding DNA: TGTGCCACCAGTAAAGGACAGGAGAGCGGTTCACCCCTCCACTTT. This codes for CATSKGQESGSPLHF.

The rearrangement joins TRBV11-2 to TRBJ2-1; D might be TRBD2 (6 bases). Germline CDR1 is SGHAT and CDR2 is FQNNGV. Trimming left V 5 bases short and J 0 bases short, with 14 bases between. The CDR3 runs to 16 residues. In DNA, the CDR3 is TGTGCCAGCAGCCCGACAGCGGGCCTCTCCTACAATGAGCAGTTCTTC. Translating gives CASSPTAGLSYNEQFF.